This T cell receptor (beta chain) is drawn from a study of blood T cell repertoires in COVID-19. Across the study: Acute and convalescent COVID-19 specimens originated in the United States, Italy and Spain. Sources were T cells, B-cell-depleted T cells, or PBMCs; the material itself was cDNA or gDNA.

This table comes from immunoSEQ multiplex PCR, and its TCRdb copy is limited to in-frame clones, with some not included. Of 71,000 or so clones listed, over 75% are singletons. CDR1 and CDR2 from the germline V gene are MDHEN and SYDVKM. V dropped 6 bases and J dropped 3; count of bases not matched to a gene: 9. The CDR3 has 15 residues. The gene calls are TRBV28 and TRBJ2-7; 9 bases map to TRBD1. The receptor was isolated from a man between 45 and 60 years old with acute or convalescent COVID-19. The sequencing sample was made of peripheral blood. The DNA for the CDR3 is TGTGCCAGCAGCTCCGGGACAGGGATACACTACGAGCAGTACTTC. The encoded protein is CASSSGTGIHYEQYF.